The 32 T cell receptor beta chains presented below share a single source sample, sequenced in a study of cytomegalovirus exposure and HLA in healthy donors. PCR was performed using 60 Vbeta and 13 Jbeta primers. Method: immunoSEQ multiplex PCR; TCRdb's copy keeps in-frame clones and lacks some. The sample carries 90,000 to 150,000 clones, around 77% recorded once. Specimen: PBMCs. These receptors all come from a man aged 45-65 years in good health and CMV-seropositive.

This chain connects TRBV5-5 to TRBJ1-1, with a weak D call TRBD1 (5 bases). CDR1 is SGHKS, CDR2 YYEKEE, per germline (reference sequence). Trimming stripped 0 bases from V and 4 bases from J, with 13 bases between. This CDR3 region has 15 residues. The CDR3, as DNA: TGTGCCAGCAGCTTGGAGGGAAGGCAGGGCACTGAAGCTTTCTTT. Residues: CASSLEGRQGTEAFF.

As DNA, the CDR3 is TGTGCCAGCAGCTATCGCCGGGAACCCGCACGGTATTTT. It specifies CASSYRREPARYF. J is TRBJ2-3 and V is TRBV5-4; weak D call: TRBD2 (5 bases). This CDR3 has 13 residues. V lost 3 bases, J lost 14 bases, and 19 bases lay in between. The germline V gene has CDR1 SGHNT and CDR2 YYREEE (reference sequence).

This clone came up once. The V gene is TRBV6-5, the J gene TRBJ2-5, with TRBD2 matching over 9 bases. The germline V gene encodes CDR1 MNHEY and CDR2 SVGAGI. V was pared by 6 bases and J by 0 bases, with 2 bases of the junction left unmatched. The CDR3 sequence is 14 residues long. CDR3 sequence: CASSWTSDQETQYF. Written as DNA, the CDR3 is TGTGCCAGCAGCTGGACTAGCGACCAAGAGACCCAGTACTTC.

This clone was picked up a small number of times. The V and J genes are TRBV7-9 and TRBJ2-7, with TRBD2 identical over 9 bases. The CDR3 runs to 15 residues. Germline values: CDR1 SEHNR, CDR2 FQNEAQ (reference sequence). Trimming cost V 0 bases and J 2 bases; bases outside gene matches: 2. CDR3 sequence (DNA): TGTGCCAGCAGCTTAGCGGTAGCGGGAGCCTACGAGCAGTACTTC. Translation: CASSLAVAGAYEQYF.

The rearrangement links TRBV2 to TRBJ2-1; TRBD2 aligns across 11 bases. The germline gives CDR1 SNHLY, CDR2 FYNNEI. The CDR3 sequence is 16 residues long. J lost 7 bases, V lost 4 bases, and 9 bases had no gene match. The DNA for the CDR3 is TGTGCCAGCAGTGGGGGGACTAGCGGACCAGCTAATGAGCAGTTCTTC. Amino acid sequence: CASSGGTSGPANEQFF.

As to this clone: At one end the junction does not follow the germline gene, possibly because of a read error. V usage is TRBV28 and J usage is TRBJ1-2; TRBD1 aligns across 10 bases. Germline V gene sequence: CDR1 MDHEN, CDR2 SYDVKM. The CDR3 covers 13 residues. The CDR3 here is CASGTGDPYGCTF. The CDR3 DNA follows: TGTGCCAGCGGGACAGGGGACCCTTATGGCTGCACCTTC.

V and J are TRBV10-3 and TRBJ2-2, with a weak D call TRBD1 (7 bases). Deletions cut 8 bases from V and 4 bases from J, with 14 bases between. CDR1 and CDR2 from the germline V gene are ENHRY and SYGVKD. The CDR3 spans 14 residues. CDR3 in amino acids: CAIRGQGGTGELFF. The CDR3 coding sequence is TGTGCCATCCGGGGTCAGGGGGGCACCGGGGAGCTGTTTTTT.

The gene calls are TRBV18 and TRBJ2-1; the match to TRBD2 covers 8 bases. The CDR3 is 15 amino acids. The germline gives CDR1 KGHSH, CDR2 LQKENI. The ends lost 3 bases at V and 12 bases at J; junction bases unmatched: 13. The CDR3 is CASSPSNRVAGGQFF. The CDR3 DNA sequence: TGTGCCAGCTCACCTTCGAATCGGGTGGCGGGGGGGCAGTTCTTC.

The rearrangement joins TRBV4-3 to TRBJ1-2; 8 nucleotides line up with TRBD1. Germline CDR1 is LGHNA and CDR2 is YSLEER. V was clipped by 1 base and J by 4 bases; unmatched bases: 8. The CDR3 runs to 16 residues. The CDR3 sequence: CASSQGSAGTGYGYTF. The CDR3 DNA follows: TGCGCCAGCAGCCAAGGTTCCGCCGGGACAGGCTATGGCTACACCTTC.

V and J are TRBV5-4 and TRBJ2-5, with TRBD2 matching 7 bases. The J segment lost 4 bases and the V segment lost 5 bases, leaving 5 bases of the junction unmatched. This CDR3 spans 13 amino acids. Germline V gene data show CDR1 as SGHNT and CDR2 as YYREEE (reference sequence). CDR3 loop: CASRAGEGETQYF. Written as DNA, the CDR3 is TGTGCCAGCAGGGCGGGGGAAGGAGAGACCCAGTACTTC.

This clone appeared a few times. The gene calls are TRBV5-1 and TRBJ1-4; D perhaps matches TRBD1 (6 bases). The V end lost 0 bases, the J end lost 4 bases, and 10 bases lay between the germline ends. From germline, CDR1 is SGHRS and CDR2 YFSETQ. The length of the CDR3 is 15 residues. As DNA, the CDR3 is TGCGCCAGCAGCTTGGGACAGGCCGTTAATGAAAAACTGTTTTTT. Translating it yields CASSLGQAVNEKLFF.

The rearrangement links TRBV13 to TRBJ2-3; the match to TRBD2 covers 10 bases. The V gene's germline CDR1 is PRHDT and CDR2 FYEKMQ (reference sequence). The V gene end was trimmed by 4 bases and the J gene end by 0 bases; junction bases not matched to a gene: 4. The CDR3 length is 16 residues. The CDR3 nucleotides read TGTGCCAGCAGCTCCGTAGCGGGGGGAAGCACAGATACGCAGTATTTT. It encodes CASSSVAGGSTDTQYF.

V is TRBV5-8 and J is TRBJ2-5; D perhaps matches TRBD1 (5 bases). This CDR3 has 14 residues. V was shortened by 5 bases and J by 1 base, with 12 bases between the two germline ends. Germline CDR1 SGHTS, CDR2 YDEGEE. CDR3 sequence (DNA): TGTGCCAGCAGTAGCAGGGCCGGCCAAGAGACCCAGTACTTC. It codes for CASSSRAGQETQYF.

This clone was seen just once. This chain joins TRBV5-1 and TRBJ2-2; possibly TRBD2 for D (7 bases). Per the germline V gene, CDR1 is SGHRS and CDR2 is YFSETQ. Trimming removed 1 base at V and 3 bases at J, with 13 bases between. The CDR3 extends over 16 amino acids. The CDR3 DNA reads as TGCGCCAGCAGCTTGAGGGGGGGCCGCGACACCGGGGAGCTGTTTTTT. This codes for CASSLRGGRDTGELFF.

Concerning this clone: At one of its ends the junction is not consistent with the germline gene, which may arise from a read error. The genes are TRBV7-7 and TRBJ2-7; D ambiguous. CDR1 and CDR2 (germline): SSHAT, FNYEAQ (reference sequence). The CDR3 spans 15 residues. The CDR3 bases are TGTGCTAGCAGCCCTTCCCCACTACCCGATACCAAGCAGTACTTC. Residues: CASSPSPLPDTKQYF. The complete variable domain, with remaining parts taken from reference TRBV7-7 and TRBJ2-7, reads GAGVSQSPRYKVTKRGQDVTLRCDPISSHATLYWYQQALGQGPEFLTYFNYEAQPDKSGLPSDRFSAERPEGSISTLTIQRTEQRDSAMYRCASSPSPLPDTKQYFGPGTRLTVT.

This chain links TRBV27 with TRBJ1-5, with a tentative D call TRBD1 (6 bases). CDR1 is MNHEY, CDR2 SMNVEV, per germline (reference sequence). The length of the CDR3 is 15 residues. V shed 2 bases and J shed 4 bases, with 12 bases lying between them. The CDR3 bases are TGTGCCAGCAGTTTAAGGACAGATTGGAATCAGCCCCAGCATTTT. It codes for CASSLRTDWNQPQHF.

This clone has only one observation. The chain joins TRBV7-2 to TRBJ2-5, with TRBD1 matching 7 bases. The CDR3 is 15 amino acids. Germline lookup yields CDR1 SGHTA and CDR2 FQGNSA. V was pared by 2 bases and J by 2 bases, with 5 bases of the junction left unmatched. For the CDR3, the DNA is TGTGCCAGCAGCTTAAATTCCAGGGGGCAAGAGACCCAGTACTTC. Its protein is CASSLNSRGQETQYF. The variable domain in full, completed from reference TRBV7-2 and TRBJ2-5, reads GAGVSQSPSNKVTEKGKDVELRCDPISGHTALYWYRQSLGQGLEFLIYFQGNSAPDKSGLPSDRFSAERTGGSVSTLTIQRTQQEDSAVYLCASSLNSRGQETQYFGPGTRLLVL.

The chain is built from TRBV6-5 and TRBJ1-2, with TRBD1 as a possible D gene (6 bases). V dropped 4 bases and J dropped 5 bases, with 14 bases sitting between them. The CDR3 runs to 14 residues. Per germline, CDR1 MNHEY and CDR2 SVGAGI. The CDR3 reads CASSFLNRVYGYTF. The CDR3 bases are TGTGCCAGCAGTTTCTTGAACAGGGTTTATGGCTACACCTTC.

CDR3: CASSFAYGRSSYEQYF. The CDR3 DNA is TGTGCCAGCAGTTTCGCGTATGGGAGGAGCTCCTACGAGCAGTACTTC. This sequence joins TRBV28 and TRBJ2-5; D is perhaps TRBD2 (6 bases). The J call may not be correct, given that the DNA end is closer to TRBJ2-7. The CDR3 is 16 amino acids. Germline CDR1 is MDHEN and CDR2 is SYDVKM.

V and J are TRBV6-1 and TRBJ2-7, with D unclear. Germline V gene data show CDR1 as MNHNS and CDR2 as SASEGT. This CDR3 comprises 11 residues. Trimming shortened V by 7 bases and J by 0 bases, and 4 bases separated the two germline ends. The CDR3, as DNA: TGTGCCAGCATCCTCTCCTACGAGCAGTACTTC. Protein product: CASILSYEQYF.

V and J are TRBV29-1 and TRBJ1-1; 8 nucleotides match TRBD1. V lost 4 bases and J lost 11; bases outside the gene matches: 12. This CDR3 has 13 residues. CDR1 SQVTM and CDR2 ANQGSEA come from the germline V gene. The CDR3 reads CSVVFARTGPAFF. CDR3 nucleotide sequence: TGCAGCGTTGTGTTTGCCCGGACAGGGCCTGCTTTCTTT.

This clone was seen a few times. As DNA, the CDR3 is TGTGCCAGCAGTACCAGGGGGCGAGGAGGTGAAAAACTGTTTTTT. Translated, it gives CASSTRGRGGEKLFF. This chain links TRBV6-5 with TRBJ1-4; 8 nucleotides line up with TRBD1. The germline CDR1 and CDR2 sequences are MNHEY and SVGAGI. V gave up 5 bases and J gave up 7 bases; unmatched junction bases: 9. CDR3 length equals 15 residues.

This sequence joins TRBV7-9 and TRBJ2-7, with 7 bases aligning to TRBD1. CDR1 is SEHNR and CDR2 is FQNEAQ in the germline V gene (reference sequence). The CDR3 runs to 14 residues. Germline trimming cut 1 base from V and 3 bases from J; bases unmatched to any gene: 3. This CDR3 is CASSLVRDSYEQYF. As DNA, the CDR3 is TGTGCCAGCAGCTTAGTTCGGGACAGCTACGAGCAGTACTTC.

This clone showed up just a few times. CDR3 in amino acids: CASKPSGDFSYEQYF. As DNA, the CDR3 is TGTGCCAGCAAACCCAGCGGGGACTTCTCCTACGAGCAGTACTTC. The J gene is TRBJ2-7, the V gene TRBV6-5; 7 nucleotides match TRBD2. Germline values: CDR1 MNHEY, CDR2 SVGAGI. This CDR3 region has 15 residues. Trimming at V came to 7 bases and at J to 0 bases, leaving 9 bases not matched to a gene.

This chain joins TRBV6-6 and TRBJ2-7, with TRBD2 as a possible D gene (6 bases). CDR1 is MNHNY, CDR2 SVGAGI, per germline (reference sequence). The V end was cut by 10 bases, the J end by 8 bases, with 21 bases between. The CDR3 runs to 13 residues. As DNA, the CDR3 is TGTGCCACGTGGGGGGAGGTGGGTTGGAAGCAGTACTTC. Encoded protein: CATWGEVGWKQYF.

This clone was found many times. The chain employs TRBV11-2 and TRBJ2-7; 10 bases are shared with TRBD1. Unmatched junction bases numbered 8, after V lost 4 bases and J lost 5 bases. The germline V gene encodes CDR1 SGHAT and CDR2 FQNNGV. This CDR3 is built from 15 residues. CDR3 sequence: CASSSFDRGRNEQYF. As DNA, the CDR3 is TGTGCCAGCAGCTCCTTTGACAGGGGGCGAAACGAGCAGTACTTC.

The chain combines TRBV11-2 with TRBJ1-1, with 7 bases aligning to TRBD1. The V and J ends lost 4 bases and 4 bases, in that order; junction bases with no gene match: 9. Germline CDR1 SGHAT, CDR2 FQNNGV. The CDR3 totals 15 residues. The CDR3 protein is CASSYDREVGTEAFF. The CDR3 region has the DNA TGTGCCAGCAGCTACGACAGGGAAGTTGGCACTGAAGCTTTCTTT.

The rearrangement joins TRBV19 to TRBJ2-5, with a weak D call TRBD1 (5 bases). Trimming pared 3 bases from V and 5 bases from J, leaving 10 bases between. This CDR3 spans 13 amino acids. Germline CDR1 is LNHDA and CDR2 is SQIVND (reference sequence). CDR3 in amino acids: CASSIRVRETQYF. CDR3 coding DNA: TGTGCCAGTAGTATCAGGGTCCGGGAGACCCAGTACTTC.

The J gene is TRBJ2-5, the V gene TRBV27; 10 bases map to TRBD2. The J call may be wrong; the DNA end is better matched by TRBJ2-7. There are 14 residues in the CDR3. Germline assignment: CDR1 MNHEY and CDR2 SMNVEV (reference sequence). The CDR3 coding sequence is TGTGCCAGCAGAAGGACTAGCGGAAGCTACGAGCAGTACTTC. Translating gives CASRRTSGSYEQYF.

V is TRBV7-6 and J is TRBJ2-2; D gene uncertain. From germline, CDR1 is SGHVS and CDR2 FNYEAQ. The CDR3 covers 14 residues. V gave up 6 bases and J gave up 3 bases, with 11 bases separating them. DNA for the CDR3: TGTGCCAGCAGAACCCGAGAGGACACCGGGGAGCTGTTTTTT. Translated, it gives CASRTREDTGELFF.

This sequence joins TRBV5-1 and TRBJ2-7, with 7 bases that match TRBD1. J was trimmed by 7 bases and V by 0 bases; bases with no gene match: 10. The CDR3 loop spans 15 amino acids. Germline CDR1 and CDR2: SGHRS and YFSETQ. Here the CDR3 DNA reads TGCGCCAGCAGCTTGGAGGTGGGACAGCCTAGGGAGCAGTACTTC. Translated: CASSLEVGQPREQYF.

The chain carries TRBV10-2 and TRBJ2-7, with no clear D. V lost 3 bases and J lost 0, with 12 bases in between. The CDR3 is made up of 15 amino acids. In germline, CDR1 is WSHSY, CDR2 SAAADI. This CDR3 reads CASSERARSSYEQYF. The DNA of the CDR3 is TGCGCCAGCAGTGAAAGAGCGCGCAGCTCCTACGAGCAGTACTTC.